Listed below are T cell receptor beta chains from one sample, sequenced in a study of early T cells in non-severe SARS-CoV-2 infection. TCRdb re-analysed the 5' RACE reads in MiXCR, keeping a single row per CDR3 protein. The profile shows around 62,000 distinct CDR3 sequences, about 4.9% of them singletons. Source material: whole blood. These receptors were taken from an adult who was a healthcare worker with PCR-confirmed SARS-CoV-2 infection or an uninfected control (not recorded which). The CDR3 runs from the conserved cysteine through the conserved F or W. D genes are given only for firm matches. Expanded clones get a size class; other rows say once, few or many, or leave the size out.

CDR3aa: CASSLGLAGGVTDTQYF; CDR3nt: TGTGCCAGCAGCTTAGGATTAGCGGGAGGGGTCACAGATACGCAGTATTTT; abundance: many; v_gene: TRBV7-6; j_gene: TRBJ2-3; len: 17; d_gene: TRBD2
CDR3aa: CAWSPGTTDSPLHF; CDR3nt: TGTGCCTGGAGTCCCGGGACCACAGATTCACCCCTCCACTTT; abundance: .; v_gene: TRBV30; j_gene: TRBJ1-6; len: 14; d_gene: .
CDR3aa: CAWSRTALNTEAFF; CDR3nt: TGTGCCTGGAGTCGGACAGCGTTGAACACTGAAGCTTTCTTT; abundance: many; v_gene: TRBV30; j_gene: TRBJ1-1; len: 14; d_gene: .
CDR3aa: CASRGTNTGELFF; CDR3nt: TGTGCCAGCAGGGGGACTAACACCGGGGAGCTGTTTTTT; abundance: .; v_gene: TRBV6-1; j_gene: TRBJ2-2; len: 13; d_gene: .
CDR3aa: CVSSLHTGDTQYF; CDR3nt: TGTGTCAGCTCCCTTCATACCGGTGATACGCAGTATTTT; abundance: .; v_gene: TRBV18; j_gene: TRBJ2-3; len: 13; d_gene: .
CDR3aa: CASSLEGASGNTIYF; CDR3nt: TGTGCCAGCAGCTTGGAGGGGGCCTCTGGAAACACCATATATTTT; abundance: few; v_gene: TRBV5-5; j_gene: TRBJ1-3; len: 15; d_gene: TRBD1
CDR3aa: CSASPGLAGGTDTQYF; CDR3nt: TGCAGTGCTAGCCCGGGACTAGCGGGGGGCACAGATACGCAGTATTTT; abundance: many; v_gene: TRBV20-1; j_gene: TRBJ2-3; len: 16; d_gene: TRBD2
CDR3aa: CASSVRGYSTDTQYF; CDR3nt: TGTGCCAGCAGCGTCCGCGGGTATTCCACAGATACGCAGTATTTT; abundance: many; v_gene: TRBV9; j_gene: TRBJ2-3; len: 15; d_gene: .
CDR3aa: CASSIGVRAEKLFF; CDR3nt: TGTGCCAGTAGTATCGGTGTTCGGGCCGAAAAACTGTTTTTT; abundance: many; v_gene: TRBV19; j_gene: TRBJ1-4; len: 14; d_gene: .
CDR3aa: CSARDRIAGGSYNEQFF; CDR3nt: TGCAGTGCTAGAGATCGTATAGCGGGAGGATCCTACAATGAGCAGTTCTTC; abundance: many; v_gene: TRBV20-1; j_gene: TRBJ2-1; len: 17; d_gene: TRBD2
CDR3aa: CSARGTGGGYTF; CDR3nt: TGCAGTGCTAGAGGGACAGGGGGAGGCTACACCTTC; abundance: many; v_gene: TRBV20-1; j_gene: TRBJ1-2; len: 12; d_gene: TRBD1
CDR3aa: CASSQEGRLYEQYF; CDR3nt: TGTGCCAGCAGCCAAGAAGGTAGACTCTACGAGCAGTACTTC; abundance: few; v_gene: TRBV14; j_gene: TRBJ2-7; len: 14; d_gene: .
CDR3aa: CASYRGPLEAFF; CDR3nt: TGTGCCAGCTACAGGGGCCCATTAGAAGCTTTCTTT; abundance: many; v_gene: TRBV27; j_gene: TRBJ1-1; len: 12; d_gene: TRBD1
CDR3aa: CASSLQEDTQYF; CDR3nt: TGCGCCAGCAGCTTGCAGGAAGATACGCAGTATTTT; abundance: many; v_gene: TRBV5-1; j_gene: TRBJ2-3; len: 12; d_gene: .
CDR3aa: CASSPYGGVGYGYTF; CDR3nt: TGTGCCAGCAGCCCATACGGCGGGGTGGGCTATGGCTACACCTTC; abundance: many; v_gene: TRBV3-1; j_gene: TRBJ1-2; len: 15; d_gene: .
CDR3aa: CSASRGAGGPYEQYF; CDR3nt: TGCAGTGCTAGTCGGGGAGCGGGGGGGCCCTACGAGCAGTACTTC; abundance: many; v_gene: TRBV20-1; j_gene: TRBJ2-7; len: 15; d_gene: TRBD2
CDR3aa: CASSRDSQNNEQFF; CDR3nt: TGTGCCAGCAGCCGAGACAGTCAGAACAATGAGCAGTTCTTC; abundance: many; v_gene: TRBV11-1; j_gene: TRBJ2-1; len: 14; d_gene: .
CDR3aa: CAISGQTPSYEQYF; CDR3nt: TGTGCCATCAGTGGGCAGACTCCCTCCTACGAGCAGTACTTC; abundance: many; v_gene: TRBV10-3; j_gene: TRBJ2-7; len: 14; d_gene: .
CDR3aa: CASSVSGTPTDTQYF; CDR3nt: TGTGCCAGCAGCGTTAGCGGGACGCCCACAGATACGCAGTATTTT; abundance: few; v_gene: TRBV9; j_gene: TRBJ2-3; len: 15; d_gene: TRBD2
CDR3aa: CATATGVPSEQYF; CDR3nt: TGTGCCACGGCCACGGGGGTACCCTCCGAGCAGTACTTC; abundance: .; v_gene: TRBV6-5; j_gene: TRBJ2-7; len: 13; d_gene: .
CDR3aa: CASSSFETGKGNYGYTF; CDR3nt: TGTGCCAGCAGCTCTTTTGAGACAGGGAAGGGCAACTATGGCTACACCTTC; abundance: many; v_gene: TRBV7-9; j_gene: TRBJ1-2; len: 17; d_gene: TRBD1
CDR3aa: CASSSEQGRGYTF; CDR3nt: TGTGCCAGCAGCTCGGAACAGGGTCGCGGCTACACCTTC; abundance: few; v_gene: TRBV7-9; j_gene: TRBJ1-2; len: 13; d_gene: .